This T cell receptor (beta chain) was identified during a study of T cell responses to AZD1222 COVID-19 vaccine. The CDR3 contains 16 residues. Germline values: CDR1 SGHTA, CDR2 FQGNSA. Losses at the gene ends were 6 bases for V and 1 base for J; bases not matched to a gene: 8. TCRdb's copy holds only in-frame clones and misses some; the assay was immunoSEQ multiplex PCR. The table includes hundreds of thousands of clones, 85% to 95% detected once. About this clone itself: As yet, its antigen is unknown.

Study outcomes and limitations: Repertoires were obtained solely post-peak T cell response.

The sample in question was peripheral blood, obtained on day 0 of MenACWY control vaccination. The chain links TRBV7-2 to TRBJ2-2, with 7 positions matching TRBD2. The receptor was derived from an adult in good health. The CDR3 reads CASSSEIAGNTGELFF. Written as DNA, the CDR3 is TGTGCCAGCAGTTCCGAAATAGCGGGGAACACCGGGGAGCTGTTTTTT. The full variable domain, in which reference TRBV7-2 and TRBJ2-2 provide the parts outside the CDR3, is GAGVSQSPSNKVTEKGKDVELRCDPISGHTALYWYRQSLGQGLEFLIYFQGNSAPDKSGLPSDRFSAERTGGSVSTLTIQRTQQEDSAVYLCASSSEIAGNTGELFFGEGSRLTVL.